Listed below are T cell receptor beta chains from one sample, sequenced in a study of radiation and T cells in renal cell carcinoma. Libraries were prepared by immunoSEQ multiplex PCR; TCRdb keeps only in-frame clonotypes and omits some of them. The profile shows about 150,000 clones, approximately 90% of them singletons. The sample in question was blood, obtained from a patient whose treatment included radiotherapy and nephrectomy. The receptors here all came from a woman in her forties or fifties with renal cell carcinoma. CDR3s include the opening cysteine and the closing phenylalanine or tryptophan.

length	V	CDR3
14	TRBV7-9	CASSPSGGLETQYF
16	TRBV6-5	CASSYFGGGGLHTIYF
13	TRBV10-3	CAISGQLNEKLFF
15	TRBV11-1	CASSLEGYIPRRQYF
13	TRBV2	CASSETPGYGYTF
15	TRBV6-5	CASSIRQGQYNEQFF
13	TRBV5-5	CASSRDRLYGYTF
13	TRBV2	CASGRDSNQPQHF
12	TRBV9	CASSDTYTEAFF
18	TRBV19	CASSIGAGDSSGANVLTF
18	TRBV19	CASSDLPSGGIVTGELFF
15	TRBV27	CASSTRTSGQETQYF
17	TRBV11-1	CASSLGYREIQQETQYF
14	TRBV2	CASSEVHSGNTIYF
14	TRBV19	CASSMLARTDTQYF
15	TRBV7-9	CASSPDPLVKVRQFF
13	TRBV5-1	CASSLGDTGELFF
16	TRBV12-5	CASGRHLAGGPGELFF
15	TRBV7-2	CASTPGGTMNTEAFF
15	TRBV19	CASSPLFASTDTQYF
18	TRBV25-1	CASSEYNLPGDRNSPLHF
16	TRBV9	CASSSLTGHKNTEAFF
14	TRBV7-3	CASSRTGGSGELFF
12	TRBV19	CASTKQGSTLHF
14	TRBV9	CASSVALLPNEQFF